The rows below give T cell receptor beta chains drawn from one sample of a study of cytomegalovirus exposure and HLA in healthy donors. The data were produced by immunoSEQ multiplex PCR, yet TCRdb's version contains in-frame clones alone and is incomplete. The sample lists 150,000 to 200,000 clones, roughly 85% seen once, with around 1.7% in the top ten. The sequenced material came from PBMCs. Source of these receptors: a young woman in good health and CMV-seronegative. The CDR3 runs from the conserved cysteine through the conserved F or W. The order of the fields is V gene, J gene, D gene, clone size, CDR3 DNA, CDR3 protein. A D gene is named only where the DNA matches it firmly. Only part of the rows carry a size: once, few, many, or a class if the clone is expanded.

>TRBV28|TRBJ1-6|.|.
TGTGCCAGCAGCCCACAATATAATTCACCCCTCCACTTT
CASSPQYNSPLHF
>TRBV4-1|TRBJ2-3|TRBD2|.
TGCGCCAGCAGCCAAGAGCCCGCCGGGACTAGCGGTTTCGATACGCAGTATTTT
CASSQEPAGTSGFDTQYF
>TRBV9|TRBJ1-4|.|.
TGTGCCAGCAGCCGGGAGGGCGGACCAACTAATGAAAAACTGTTTTTT
CASSREGGPTNEKLFF
>TRBV4-3|TRBJ2-1|TRBD2|.
TGCGCCAGCAGCCAAGATCCGGCTAGCGGGATGGATGAGCAGTTCTTC
CASSQDPASGMDEQFF
>TRBV6-1|TRBJ2-3|.|.
TGTGCCAGCAGTGAACGGACTAGCACAGATACGCAGTATTTT
CASSERTSTDTQYF
>TRBV19|TRBJ2-1|TRBD2|.
TGTGCCAGTAGTATCCCGCGGGAGACTACTTACAATGAGCAGTTCTTC
CASSIPRETTYNEQFF
>TRBV5-1|TRBJ1-5|.|.
TGCGCCAGCAGCTTGGACATATATCAGCCCCAGCATTTT
CASSLDIYQPQHF
>TRBV9|TRBJ2-6|.|.
TGTGCCAGCAGCGTAGGGGGAGGGGGGGCCAGGGCCAACGTCCTGACTTTC
CASSVGGGGARANVLTF
>TRBV7-8|TRBJ2-7|.|.
TGTGCCAGCAGCTTAGCTGACTTAAATTCCTACGAGCAGTACTTC
CASSLADLNSYEQYF
>TRBV5-3|TRBJ2-7|TRBD1|.
TGTGCCAGAAGCCCCTTTCTCCGGGACAGGGGATCGTACGAGCAGTACTTC
CARSPFLRDRGSYEQYF
>TRBV28|TRBJ2-3|TRBD2|.
TGTGCCAGCAGTGCTCCCTGGAGCGGGACTAAGCGGTATTTT
CASSAPWSGTKRYF
>TRBV7-9|TRBJ2-2|TRBD1|.
TGTGCCAGCAGCTTAAGTACAGGGGAAAACACCGGGGAGCTGTTTTTT
CASSLSTGENTGELFF
>TRBV7-9|TRBJ2-2|TRBD2|.
TGTGCCAGCAGCTCGCGGGAGTTGGACACCGGGGAGCTGTTTTTT
CASSSRELDTGELFF
>TRBV4-3|TRBJ2-3|.|few
TGCGCCAGCAGCCAAGATCGGGGAAGAGCGTCAGATACGCAGTATTTT
CASSQDRGRASDTQYF
>TRBV7-2|TRBJ2-1|TRBD2|.
TGTGCCAGCAGCCCCCGACTAGCGGGGTCCTACAATGAGCAGTTCTTC
CASSPRLAGSYNEQFF
>TRBV6-1|TRBJ1-2|TRBD1|.
TGTGCCAGCAGAGGACAGACAGGGAAGGGAGGCTACACCTTC
CASRGQTGKGGYTF
>TRBV5-4|TRBJ2-1|TRBD2|.
TGTGCCAGCAGGCGGGGGGCCGTTTCCTCCTACAATGAGCAGTTCTTC
CASRRGAVSSYNEQFF
>TRBV7-2|TRBJ2-7|TRBD1|.
TGTGCCAGCAGCTCCGGACAGGGGGGAGAGCAGTACTTC
CASSSGQGGEQYF
>TRBV28|TRBJ2-7|TRBD1|.
TGTGCCAGCAGTCCAGGCGGGACAGGGGGCAACGAGCAGTACTTC
CASSPGGTGGNEQYF
>TRBV11-2|TRBJ1-1|TRBD1|.
TGTGCCAGCAGCTTGCGGACAGGGATGAACACTGAAGCTTTCTTT
CASSLRTGMNTEAFF
>TRBV11-2|TRBJ2-3|TRBD2|.
TGTGCCAGCAGCTTATCTTGGGAGGGCGGCACAGATACGCAGTATTTT
CASSLSWEGGTDTQYF
>TRBV9|TRBJ1-1|TRBD1|once
TGTGCCAGCAGCGCCGCGGTACAGGGGGCAGGGGAAGGTACTGAAGCTTTCTTT
CASSAAVQGAGEGTEAFF
>TRBV27|TRBJ1-2|TRBD1|.
TGTGCCAGCAGTCTCAGGGGGAACTATGGCTACACCTTC
CASSLRGNYGYTF
>TRBV28|TRBJ2-2|TRBD2|few
TGTGCCAGCAGTTATGGGGGGCTAGCGGGGTACACCGGGGAGCTGTTTTTT
CASSYGGLAGYTGELFF
>TRBV13|TRBJ2-1|TRBD2|.
TGTGCCAGCAGCTTCCCGGGAGGCAGCTCCTACAATGAGCAGTTCTTC
CASSFPGGSSYNEQFF
>TRBV4-3|TRBJ1-2|TRBD1|.
TGCGCCAGCAGCCAAACATACAGGGGACGGCATGGCTACACCTTC
CASSQTYRGRHGYTF
>TRBV6-6|TRBJ2-1|.|.
TGTGCCAGCAGTTACAGCGGAGGCTCCTACAATGAGCAGTTCTTC
CASSYSGGSYNEQFF
>TRBV11-2|TRBJ2-3|TRBD2|.
TGTGCCAGCAGCTTTACCAGCGGGACTAGCAGTGCAGATACGCAGTATTTT
CASSFTSGTSSADTQYF
>TRBV5-6|TRBJ2-2|TRBD1|.
TGTGCCAGCACAATGTACAGGGGGCGTAACACCGGGGAGCTGTTTTTT
CASTMYRGRNTGELFF
>TRBV7-9|TRBJ2-1|.|.
TGTGCCAGCAGCCTAACGGGAAATGAGCAGTTCTTC
CASSLTGNEQFF
>TRBV4-3|TRBJ2-5|TRBD2|.
TGCGCCAGCAGCCCTCGGACTAGCGGGAGGGCCGATGGAGAGACCCAGTACTTC
CASSPRTSGRADGETQYF
>TRBV7-9|TRBJ2-1|TRBD2|.
TGTGCCAGCAGCTTAAGCGGGGACGGAAATGAGCAGTTCTTC
CASSLSGDGNEQFF
>TRBV9|TRBJ1-1|.|.
TGTGCCAGCAGCGTAGATATGAACACTGAAGCTTTCTTT
CASSVDMNTEAFF
>TRBV29-1|TRBJ2-7|.|.
TGCAGCGCCGACGCAGCAGGGGACTCCTACGAGCAGTACTTC
CSADAAGDSYEQYF
>TRBV6-5|TRBJ2-3|.|once
TGTGCCAGCAGTTACGCCAGGGGGGCAGATACGCAGTATTTT
CASSYARGADTQYF
>TRBV5-1|TRBJ2-7|.|.
TGCGCCAGCAGCGCCCTACAGGGCTCCTACGAGCAGTACTTC
CASSALQGSYEQYF
>TRBV27|TRBJ1-5|.|.
TGTGCCAGCAGTCATACGAACAGTCAGCCCCAGCATTTT
CASSHTNSQPQHF
>TRBV25-1|TRBJ1-5|.|.
TGTGCCAGCAGTGCTCACAGGGATGGACAGCCCCAGCATTTT
CASSAHRDGQPQHF
>TRBV7-9|TRBJ2-7|TRBD2|.
TGTTCTGGCGAACCCCGGGAGGGCGACTACGAGCAGTACTTC
CSGEPREGDYEQYF
>TRBV6-6|TRBJ1-5|.|.
TGTGCCAGCTCCATAAAAGGGGGTGATCAGCCCCAGCATTTT
CASSIKGGDQPQHF
>TRBV12-5|TRBJ1-1|.|few
TGTGCTAGTGGTCTTCGTACCTTGCTGAGGAACACTGAAGCTTTCTTT
CASGLRTLLRNTEAFF
>TRBV28|TRBJ1-2|.|.
TGTGCCAGCAGTTTAGGGGGCGCGGTCGTAGGCTACACCTTC
CASSLGGAVVGYTF
>TRBV5-1|TRBJ1-1|.|.
TGCGCCAGCAGCTTGCAGGGAACTGGCACTGAAGCTTTCTTT
CASSLQGTGTEAFF
>TRBV6-1|TRBJ1-5|.|few
TGTGCCAGCAGTGAAAGTAACAGGGCCAATCAGCCCCAGCATTTT
CASSESNRANQPQHF
>TRBV19|TRBJ2-5|TRBD1|.
TGTGCCAGTAGTATGTGGTACTCCGGGGGACAGGGACCGGGGGAGGCCCAGTACTTC
CASSMWYSGGQGPGEAQYF
>TRBV27|TRBJ1-6|TRBD1|.
TGTGCCAGCAGTCGGACAGGGAGCTCCTATAATTCACCCCTCCACTTT
CASSRTGSSYNSPLHF
>TRBV27|TRBJ2-1|TRBD2|.
TGTGCCAGCAGTCTCGGGGCCTCTAGCGGGAGTCGCAATGAGCAGTTCTTC
CASSLGASSGSRNEQFF
>TRBV5-4|TRBJ1-4|.|.
TGTGCCAGCAGCTTGTCCCAGGGAAGGGAAAAACTGTTTTTT
CASSLSQGREKLFF
>TRBV6-6|TRBJ1-4|.|once
TGTGCCAGCAGTTATGAGTCTAATGAAAAACTGTTTTTT
CASSYESNEKLFF
>TRBV6-6|TRBJ1-3|.|.
TGTGCCAGCAGCACAACAGGGACCTCTGGAAACACCATATATTTT
CASSTTGTSGNTIYF
>TRBV18|TRBJ1-1|.|.
TGTGCCAGCTCACCATTTGAGGACACTGAAGCTTTCTTT
CASSPFEDTEAFF
>TRBV5-4|TRBJ2-1|.|.
TGTGCCAGCAGGCCAGGGGGGCGGGAGCAGTTCTTC
CASRPGGREQFF
>TRBV29-1|TRBJ2-3|TRBD2|.
TGCAGCGTTGACGAACCCTGGGGGGGGGTCCCCACAGATACGCAGTATTTT
CSVDEPWGGVPTDTQYF
>TRBV6-1|TRBJ2-7|TRBD1|.
TGTGCCAGCACCTCGGGGACAGTCGAATACGAGCAGTACTTC
CASTSGTVEYEQYF
>TRBV27|TRBJ1-2|.|.
TGTGCCAGCAGTTGGACAGAAAACTATGGCTACACCTTC
CASSWTENYGYTF
>TRBV6-5|TRBJ2-2|TRBD1|.
TGTGCCAGCAGTTATTCCGGGACAGGGCACACCGGGGAGCTGTTTTTT
CASSYSGTGHTGELFF
>TRBV28|TRBJ1-4|.|.
TGTGCCAGCAGACCAGGGGCTGATTGGAAACTGTTTTTT
CASRPGADWKLFF
>TRBV9|TRBJ1-2|.|.
TGTGCCAGCAGCATGCCGACAGGAGATGGCTACACCTTC
CASSMPTGDGYTF
>TRBV5-1|TRBJ1-1|TRBD1|few
TGCGCCAGCAGCTCTCAGGGGGCGCGGACTGAAGCTTTCTTT
CASSSQGARTEAFF